This record covers a single TCR beta chain. Its target is not known. The source of the sample is a study of CD8+ T cells in alopecia areata. For the study at large: Administration of oral tofacitinib to treated patients was at 5 to 10 mg twice daily. Study findings and constraints: Normal scalp showed lower clonality than lesional scalp, especially alopecia totalis/universalis. Tofacitinib delivered significant drops in scalp clonality and in expanded CD8+ clones among the top 100.

cDNA reverse transcribed from extracted RNA served as the sequencing template. This table comes from immunoSEQ multiplex PCR, and its TCRdb copy is limited to in-frame clones, with some not included. The data contain about 180,000 clones, approximately 50% of them singletons. Treatment indicated: oral pan-JAK inhibitor, 5-10 mg twice daily. Peripheral blood samples and lesional scalp punch biopsies were obtained from alopecia areata patients. The germline CDR1 and CDR2 sequences are MNHEY and SMNVEV (reference sequence). The CDR3 runs to 13 residues. The V end was cut by 1 base, the J end by 8 bases, with 6 bases between.

This rearrangement joins TRBV27 to TRBJ1-6; D gene unclear. The sample in question was CD8+ T cells sorted from blood, obtained around week 52, from a patient treated with tofacitinib. The TCR originated in a human donor with alopecia areata. The DNA of the CDR3 is TGTGCCAGCAGTTTATGGACGTATTCACCCCTCCACTTT. Encoded protein: CASSLWTYSPLHF.